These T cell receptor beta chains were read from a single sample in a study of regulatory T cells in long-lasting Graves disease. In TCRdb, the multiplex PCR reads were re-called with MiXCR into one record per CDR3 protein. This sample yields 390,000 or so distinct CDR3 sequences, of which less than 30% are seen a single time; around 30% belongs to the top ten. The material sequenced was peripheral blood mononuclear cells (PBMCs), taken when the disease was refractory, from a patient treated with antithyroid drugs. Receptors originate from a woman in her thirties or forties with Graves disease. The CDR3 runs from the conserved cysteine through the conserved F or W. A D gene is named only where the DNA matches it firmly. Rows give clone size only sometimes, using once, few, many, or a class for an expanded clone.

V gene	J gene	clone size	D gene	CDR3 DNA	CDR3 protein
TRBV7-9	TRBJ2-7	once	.	TGTGCCAGCAGCTTAGAGGTCGGGGAGCAGTACTTC	CASSLEVGEQYF
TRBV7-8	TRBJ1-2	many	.	TGTGCCAGCAGCTTAGAGATCCGGGACACGAAATATGGCTACACCTTC	CASSLEIRDTKYGYTF
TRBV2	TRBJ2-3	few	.	TGTGCCAGCAGTGTATCCACAGAGGGAACGCAGTATTTT	CASSVSTEGTQYF
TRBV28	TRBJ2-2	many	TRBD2	TGTGCCAGCAGTTTGGTGGGGGAGGGTAACTCCGGGGAGCTGTTTTTT	CASSLVGEGNSGELFF
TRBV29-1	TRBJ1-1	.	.	TGCAGCGTTGAAGGGAGCATGAACACTGAAGCTTTCTTT	CSVEGSMNTEAFF
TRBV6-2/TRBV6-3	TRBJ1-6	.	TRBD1	TGTGCCAGCAGTACACAGGGGGCTGATTCACCCCTCCACTTT	CASSTQGADSPLHF
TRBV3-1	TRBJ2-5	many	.	TGTGCCAGCAGTTTATCAGGGGGGGAGACCCAGTACTTC	CASSLSGGETQYF
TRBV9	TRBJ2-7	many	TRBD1	TGTGCCAGCAGCGTAGTCCCCGGGACAGGGATGCACGAGCAGTACTTC	CASSVVPGTGMHEQYF
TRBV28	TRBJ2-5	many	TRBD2	TGTGCCAGCAGTTTGGGGACTAGCGGACGGCAAGAGACCCAGTACTTC	CASSLGTSGRQETQYF
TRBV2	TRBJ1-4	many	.	TGTGCCAGCAGGAGCAGGGTAACGAATGAAAAACTGTTTTTT	CASRSRVTNEKLFF
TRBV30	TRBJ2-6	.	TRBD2	TGTGCCTGGAGGCGGGGGAGGGCTGGGGCCAACGTCCTGACTTTC	CAWRRGRAGANVLTF
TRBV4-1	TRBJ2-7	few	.	TGCGCCAGCAGCCCCGAGGGGCAGTCATTCTACGAGCAGTACTTC	CASSPEGQSFYEQYF
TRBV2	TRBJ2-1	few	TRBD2	TGTGCCAGCAGTGAAGAGGCTAGCGGAAACAATGAGCAGTTCTTC	CASSEEASGNNEQFF
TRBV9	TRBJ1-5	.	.	TGTGCCAGCAGCGTATCCAGCTCAAATCAGCCCCAGCATTTT	CASSVSSSNQPQHF
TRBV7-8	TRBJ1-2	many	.	TGTGCCAGCAGCTTAGCGCGTTTGGCCGACTCACACTATGGCTACACCTTC	CASSLARLADSHYGYTF
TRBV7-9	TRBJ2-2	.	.	TGTGCCAGCAGCTTAGGGACAGATAACACCGGGGAGCTGTTTTTT	CASSLGTDNTGELFF
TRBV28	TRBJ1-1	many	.	TGTGCCAGCAAAACCTGGGGGAACACTGAAGCTTTCTTT	CASKTWGNTEAFF
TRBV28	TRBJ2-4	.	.	TGTGCCAGCAGTTTATGGCAGCTAGCCAAAAACATTCAGTACTTC	CASSLWQLAKNIQYF
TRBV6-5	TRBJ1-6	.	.	TGTGCCAGCAGTTACTCGTGGCCGCTAATTTCACCCCTCCACTTT	CASSYSWPLISPLHF
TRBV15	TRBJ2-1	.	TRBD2	TGTGCCACCAGCAGAGGGACTAGCGGGAGTGATGAGCAGTTCTTC	CATSRGTSGSDEQFF
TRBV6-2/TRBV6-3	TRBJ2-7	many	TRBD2	TGTGCCAGCAGTTATCTTAGACTAGCGGACTACGAGCAGTACTTC	CASSYLRLADYEQYF
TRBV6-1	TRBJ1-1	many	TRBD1	TGTGCCAGCAGGGCCTGGCCAGGGGGCTCGGAGGTAGCTTTCTTT	CASRAWPGGSEVAFF
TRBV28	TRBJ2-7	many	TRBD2	TGTGCCAGCAGCCGACTAGCGGGCTCCTTTCACGAGCAGTACTTC	CASSRLAGSFHEQYF
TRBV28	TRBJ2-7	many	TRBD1	TGTGCCAGCAGTTTATTTGGCAGGGGGTCTTCCTACGAGCAGTACTTC	CASSLFGRGSSYEQYF
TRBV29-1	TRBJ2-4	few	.	TGCAGCGCCTGGGCCGGGGACATTCAGTACTTC	CSAWAGDIQYF
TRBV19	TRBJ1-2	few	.	TGTGCCAGTAGTATGGGCAGTCTGGACGGCTACACCTTC	CASSMGSLDGYTF
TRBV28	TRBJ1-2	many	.	TGTGCCAGCAGAATGACTGGCTTCTATGGCTACACCTTC	CASRMTGFYGYTF
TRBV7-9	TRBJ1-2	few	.	TGTGCCAGCAGCTTAGAGGGGGTCTATGGCTACACCTTC	CASSLEGVYGYTF
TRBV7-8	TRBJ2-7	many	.	TGTGCCAGCAGCTTAGTTGCCTACGAGCAGTACTTC	CASSLVAYEQYF
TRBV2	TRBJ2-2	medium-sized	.	TGTGCCAGCAGAGTACAGGCTACCGGGGAGCTGTTTTTT	CASRVQATGELFF
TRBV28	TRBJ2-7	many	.	TGTGCCAGCAGTTTATACAGGGTAGAGCAGTACTTC	CASSLYRVEQYF
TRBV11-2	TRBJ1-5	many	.	TGTGCCAGCAGCTTAGTGGGGGGGGAGTATCAGCCCCAGCATTTT	CASSLVGGEYQPQHF